Listed below are T cell receptor beta chains from one sample, sequenced in a study of blood T cells in healthy people across ages. TCRdb passed the 5' RACE reads through MiXCR, listing each CDR3 protein once. Among some 1.6 million distinct CDR3 sequences listed, roughly 32% were seen once. Sequenced: blood. The source of these receptors is a woman aged 25 to 45 in good health. The CDR3 runs from the conserved cysteine through the conserved F or W. D genes are given only for firm matches. Clone size is not always given. Where it is, it says once, few, many or a class for expanded clones.

j_call d_call v_call clone_size cdr3_aa cdr3_nt
TRBJ2-1 NA TRBV4-1 NA CASSQGFLARADEQFF TGCGCCAGCAGCCAGGGTTTCTTAGCGCGAGCCGATGAGCAGTTCTTC
TRBJ2-7 TRBD1 TRBV7-9 many CASEPLDRNYEQYF TGTGCCAGCGAACCCCTGGACAGGAATTACGAGCAGTACTTC
TRBJ1-2 NA TRBV3-1 few CASSQEGPSGYGYTF TGTGCCAGCAGCCAAGAGGGCCCCAGTGGGTATGGCTACACCTTC
TRBJ2-1 NA TRBV12-3/TRBV12-4 NA CASIHRLVSGNEQFF TGTGCCAGCATTCATCGACTAGTCTCCGGCAATGAGCAGTTCTTC
TRBJ1-2 NA TRBV29-1 NA CSVGGGKGDGGYTF TGCAGCGTTGGCGGTGGGAAGGGGGACGGTGGCTACACCTTC
TRBJ1-6 NA TRBV4-1 many CASSLGSNSPLHF TGCGCCAGCAGCCTCGGGAGTAATTCACCCCTCCACTTT
TRBJ2-2 NA TRBV27 NA CASSLYKGTGELFF TGTGCCAGCAGTCTCTATAAAGGCACCGGGGAGCTGTTTTTT
TRBJ2-5 NA TRBV28 many CASSLLGKETQYF TGTGCCAGCAGTTTATTGGGCAAAGAGACCCAGTACTTC
TRBJ2-1 TRBD2 TRBV20-1 few CSARDPSGTGNEQFF TGCAGTGCTAGAGACCCTAGCGGGACGGGCAATGAGCAGTTCTTC
TRBJ2-5 TRBD2 TRBV4-1 few CASTPTGGLLSIQETQYF TGCGCCAGCACCCCGACCGGGGGGTTGTTATCGATACAAGAGACCCAGTACTTC
TRBJ2-6 NA TRBV5-1 NA CASSLEAGRNSGANVLTF TGCGCCAGCAGCTTGGAGGCCGGCCGAAACTCTGGGGCCAACGTCCTGACTTTC
TRBJ2-7 TRBD2 TRBV16 few CASSQSVTSVSYEQYF TGTGCCAGCAGCCAATCGGTGACTAGCGTCTCCTACGAGCAGTACTTC
TRBJ1-5 NA TRBV4-1 NA CASSQDRPDQPLHF TGCGCCAGCAGCCAAGATCGGCCGGATCAGCCCCTGCATTTT
TRBJ2-5 NA TRBV10-2 NA CASAAGQETQYF TGCGCCAGCGCAGCGGGCCAAGAGACCCAGTACTTC
TRBJ1-6 NA TRBV20-1 few CSADSSLSSYNSPLHF TGCAGTGCTGATTCGTCGTTAAGCTCCTATAATTCACCCCTCCACTTT
TRBJ2-5 NA TRBV29-1 few CSVPGDSSYGTQYF TGCAGCGTCCCGGGGGACTCTTCTTATGGGACCCAGTACTTC
TRBJ1-5 TRBD1 TRBV6-6 NA CATRTGWESNQPQHF TGTGCCACCCGGACAGGGTGGGAAAGCAATCAGCCCCAGCATTTT
TRBJ1-2 NA TRBV28 NA CASSFRGYNYGYTF TGTGCCAGCAGTTTTCGGGGGTATAACTACGGCTACACCTTC
TRBJ2-5 TRBD1 TRBV27 NA CASSLIPGGEETQYF TGTGCCAGCAGTTTGATCCCAGGGGGTGAGGAGACCCAGTACTTC
TRBJ2-7 NA TRBV7-2 few CASSSQNRIYEQYF TGTGCCAGCAGCTCCCAAAACCGGATATACGAGCAGTACTTC
TRBJ2-7 TRBD1 TRBV28 NA CASSGTDVRYEQYF TGTGCCAGCAGCGGGACAGATGTTAGGTACGAGCAGTACTTC
TRBJ2-5 TRBD2 TRBV28 few CASSSSRTRRETQYF TGTGCCAGCAGTTCCTCCCGGACTAGGAGGGAGACCCAGTACTTC
TRBJ1-2 TRBD1 TRBV6-5 many CASSRGQGHGYTF TGTGCCAGCAGTCGCGGACAGGGCCACGGCTACACCTTC
TRBJ2-7 NA TRBV30 NA CAWSMAGYSYEQYF TGTGCCTGGAGTATGGCGGGGTACTCCTACGAGCAGTACTTC
TRBJ2-1 NA TRBV12-3/TRBV12-4 few CASSGQTLLRDSSYNEQFF TGTGCCAGCAGCGGGCAGACCCTCCTACGGGACTCATCCTACAATGAGCAGTTCTTC
TRBJ1-2 NA TRBV9 few CASSVGQTYTYGYTF TGTGCCAGCAGCGTAGGACAGACGTATACCTATGGCTACACCTTC
TRBJ2-1 NA TRBV3-1 few CASSQGGSSSREQFF TGTGCCAGCAGCCAAGGGGGTAGCAGCTCGAGGGAGCAGTTCTTC
TRBJ1-2 NA TRBV6-1 NA CASTEGPRISFRNVYGYTF TGTGCCAGCACCGAAGGGCCCAGGATCTCATTTCGAAACGTCTATGGCTACACCTTC
TRBJ2-1 NA TRBV4-1 NA CAGSRVGSGAGSYNEQFF TGCGCCGGCAGCCGCGTAGGTAGCGGAGCTGGTTCCTACAATGAGCAGTTCTTC
TRBJ2-2 NA TRBV12-3/TRBV12-4 NA CASITGTTNTGELFF TGTGCCAGCATTACCGGGACAACGAACACCGGGGAGCTGTTTTTT
TRBJ2-5 NA TRBV12-3/TRBV12-4 many CASSSGEGGQETQYF TGTGCCAGCAGTTCAGGGGAAGGTGGCCAAGAGACCCAGTACTTC
TRBJ2-7 TRBD2 TRBV2 NA CASLTPTSGKYEQYF TGTGCCAGCTTAACGCCTACTAGCGGAAAATACGAGCAGTACTTC
TRBJ1-1 NA TRBV27 few CASTPLSGGYTEAFF TGTGCCAGCACACCCCTTAGTGGAGGGTACACTGAAGCTTTCTTT
TRBJ1-2 TRBD1 TRBV12-3/TRBV12-4 NA CASSLRGTASYTF TGTGCCAGCAGTTTAAGGGGGACAGCTTCTTACACCTTC
TRBJ1-5 NA TRBV4-2 NA CASSHATRQGNQPQHF TGTGCCAGCAGCCACGCGACAAGACAGGGCAATCAGCCCCAGCATTTT
TRBJ2-2 TRBD1 TRBV7-3 NA CASSNGQGATGELFF TGTGCCAGCAGCAATGGACAGGGGGCGACCGGGGAGCTGTTTTTT
TRBJ2-6 TRBD1 TRBV15 many CATSTGQGTGANVLTF TGTGCCACCAGCACAGGACAGGGGACTGGGGCCAACGTCCTGACTTTC
TRBJ2-7 TRBD1 TRBV9 few CASSVAAGGYYEQYF TGTGCCAGCAGCGTAGCGGCAGGGGGCTACTACGAGCAGTACTTC
TRBJ2-1 NA TRBV28 few CASRERGSSYNEQFF TGTGCCAGCAGAGAGAGGGGTAGCTCCTACAATGAGCAGTTCTTC
TRBJ2-2 NA TRBV4-2 NA CASSQDRATNTGELFF TGTGCCAGCAGCCAAGATCGAGCAACTAACACCGGGGAGCTGTTTTTT
TRBJ2-5 NA TRBV2 NA CASSVNSQETQYF TGTGCCAGCAGTGTCAACAGCCAAGAGACCCAGTACTTC
TRBJ2-7 TRBD2 TRBV6-5 few CASSYWGGQYF TGTGCCAGCAGTTACTGGGGGGGGCAGTACTTC
TRBJ1-6 NA TRBV24-1 NA CATSDPPQGQTSPLHF TGTGCCACCAGTGATCCCCCACAGGGACAAACCTCGCCCCTCCACTTT
TRBJ2-2 NA TRBV12-3/TRBV12-4 once CASREGSATGELFF TGTGCCAGCAGAGAAGGGTCAGCCACCGGGGAGCTGTTTTTT
TRBJ2-3 NA TRBV5-1 NA CASSWTEPTDTQYF TGCGCCAGCAGCTGGACAGAACCCACAGATACGCAGTATTTT
TRBJ2-1 TRBD2 TRBV9 few CASSVSGSYYNEQFF TGTGCCAGCAGCGTTAGCGGGAGTTACTACAATGAGCAGTTCTTC
TRBJ2-7 NA TRBV10-3 few CAINGDSAEQYF TGTGCCATCAACGGGGACTCCGCCGAGCAGTACTTC
TRBJ2-7 TRBD2 TRBV6-1 NA CASRKREREGVYEQYF TGTGCCAGCAGAAAGCGGGAGCGTGAGGGAGTCTACGAGCAGTACTTC
TRBJ1-6 NA TRBV30 NA CAWGEGGSPLHF TGTGCCTGGGGAGAAGGGGGGTCACCCCTCCACTTT
TRBJ2-1 NA TRBV4-2 many CASSQWRAGVNNEQFF TGTGCCAGCAGCCAATGGCGGGCGGGCGTGAACAATGAGCAGTTCTTC
TRBJ2-7 NA TRBV4-1 few CASSQGVRVYEQYF TGCGCCAGCAGCCAAGGGGTCAGGGTCTACGAGCAGTACTTC
TRBJ1-2 NA TRBV2 NA CASSDTGYYGYTF TGTGCCAGCAGTGATACAGGGTACTATGGCTACACCTTC